Shown below are 18 T cell receptor beta chains from a single sample sequenced in a study of T-cell reconstitution after alpha-beta-depleted transplantation in children. Unique molecular identifiers were used to barcode this TCRbeta library. MiXCR was run by TCRdb on the PCR reads, yielding one entry per CDR3 protein. The sample consists of around 490,000 distinct CDR3 sequences, about an eighth of them appearing once. Sample: PBMCs, mostly from graft donor cells, taken 180 days after TCRalphabeta/CD19-depleted stem cell transplant. Source of these receptors: a female patient between 2 and 10 years old who had a stem cell transplant for aplastic anemia, so the T cells may come from the graft donor.

This rearrangement joins TRBV6-2 or TRBV6-3 to TRBJ2-1; D not certain. The germline CDR1 and CDR2 sequences are MNHEY and SVGEGT. V lost 2 bases and J 10 bases, leaving 15 bases between the germline ends. This CDR3 is 14 amino acids long. The CDR3 DNA reads as TGTGCCAGCAGTTACCCACCACTTAGCAGAGAGCAGTTCTTC. This translates into CASSYPPLSREQFF.

This clonotype was counted only a few times. As DNA, the CDR3 is TGTGCCAGCAGCCCGACAGGGATTGGGTTAAATGAGCAGTTCTTC. This gives the protein CASSPTGIGLNEQFF. The chain recombines TRBV7-9 with TRBJ2-1; 7 bases match TRBD1. Germline-derived CDR1 and CDR2 are SEHNR and FQNEAQ (reference sequence). V dropped 5 bases and J dropped 7; count of bases not matched to a gene: 11. The CDR3 has 15 residues.

This clonotype was seen ten or more times. V is TRBV18 and J is TRBJ2-2, with no clear D. The V and J ends lost 8 bases and 3 bases respectively, with 7 bases between them. The germline V gene encodes CDR1 KGHSH and CDR2 LQKENI. This CDR3 contains 12 residues. Here the CDR3 reads CASSPYTGELFF. In DNA, the CDR3 is TGTGCCAGCAGCCCATACACCGGGGAGCTGTTTTTT.

This clonotype came up a few times. V usage is TRBV20-1 and J usage is TRBJ2-1; TRBD2 agrees at 9 bases. V shed 0 bases and J 1 base; nucleotides not matched to a gene: 19. Germline loops: CDR1 DFQATT, CDR2 SNEGSKA (reference sequence). The CDR3 has 21 amino acids. CDR3 loop: CSARESFLGGRAGWSYNEQFF. CDR3 bases: TGCAGTGCTAGAGAATCGTTCCTTGGCGGGAGGGCCGGATGGTCCTACAATGAGCAGTTCTTC.

This clonotype showed up just a few times. This chain joins TRBV20-1 and TRBJ2-1; a weak D match, TRBD2 (5 bases). Per the germline V gene, CDR1 is DFQATT and CDR2 is SNEGSKA (reference sequence). The ends were cut back, 0 bases at V and 6 bases at J, with 12 bases in the middle. The CDR3 loop spans 14 amino acids. CDR3 sequence: CSARDPTITNEQFF. The CDR3 DNA follows: TGCAGTGCTAGAGACCCGACTATCACCAATGAGCAGTTCTTC.

This clonotype was recorded many times. The chain uses TRBV7-2 and TRBJ2-7; 8 bases are shared with TRBD1. The J segment lost 2 bases and the V segment lost 1 base, leaving 1 base of the junction unmatched. The V gene's germline CDR1 is SGHTA and CDR2 FQGNSA. This CDR3 contains 14 residues. CDR3 coding DNA: TGTGCCAGCAGCTTAGGGACAGGGACCTACGAGCAGTACTTC. Residues: CASSLGTGTYEQYF.

The rearrangement links TRBV20-1 to TRBJ2-1; no clear D. CDR1 is DFQATT and CDR2 is SNEGSKA in the germline V gene (reference sequence). This CDR3 has 11 residues. V was pared by 6 bases and J by 5 bases, with 8 bases between. The CDR3: CSAIDHNEQFF. The CDR3 coding sequence is TGCAGTGCCATCGACCACAATGAGCAGTTCTTC.

This clonotype has more than one count but fewer than ten. This rearrangement joins TRBV2 to TRBJ1-5; D uncertain. V lost 1 base to trimming and J lost 0 bases, with 10 bases between them. Germline CDR1 and CDR2: SNHLY and FYNNEI. This CDR3 is 16 amino acids long. CDR3 amino acids: CASSEVRGNSNQPQHF. CDR3 in DNA: TGTGCCAGCAGTGAAGTCCGCGGAAATAGCAATCAGCCCCAGCATTTT.

This clonotype was seen more than once but under ten times. The chain employs TRBV10-3 and TRBJ1-2; 8 positions match TRBD1. CDR1 is ENHRY, CDR2 SYGVKD, per germline. This CDR3 region has 17 residues. The J segment lost 0 bases and the V segment lost 4 bases, leaving 10 bases of the junction unmatched. CDR3 nucleotides: TGTGCCATCAGTGGAAACCCGGGACAGGACGCTAACTATGGCTACACCTTC. Amino acid sequence: CAISGNPGQDANYGYTF.

This clonotype was counted ten times or more. This rearrangement joins TRBV2 to TRBJ1-2, with D uncertain. The CDR3 loop spans 17 amino acids. Trimming left V 0 bases short and J 2 bases short, with 16 bases between. Germline V gene data show CDR1 as SNHLY and CDR2 as FYNNEI. In DNA form, the CDR3 reads TGTGCCAGCAGTGAAGCGCTCTACGGTTTGGGAAACTATGGCTACACCTTC. It encodes CASSEALYGLGNYGYTF.

V usage is TRBV7-8 and J usage is TRBJ2-7; 8 nucleotides line up with TRBD1. V was pared by 5 bases and J by 7 bases, with 13 bases of the junction left unmatched. Germline V gives CDR1 SGHVS, CDR2 FQNEAQ. There are 15 residues in the CDR3. In nucleotides, the CDR3 is TGTGCCAGCAGCCCCCGGGACAGGTCCCGCGCAGAGCAGTACGTC. Translation: CASSPRDRSRAEQYV.

This clonotype was seen many times. The V call is TRBV28, the J call TRBJ2-5; 7 bases fit TRBD1. This CDR3 is 15 amino acids long. CDR1 and CDR2 (germline): MDHEN, SYDVKM. J gave up 0 bases and V 5 bases, and 6 bases lay outside the gene matches. CDR3 DNA sequence: TGTGCCAGCAGTCTCCCCGGGACAGACCAAGAGACCCAGTACTTC. Amino acids: CASSLPGTDQETQYF. Full variable domain (remainder filled in from reference TRBV28 and TRBJ2-5): DVKVTQSSRYLVKRTGEKVFLECVQDMDHENMFWYRQDPGLGLRLIYFSYDVKMKEKGDIPEGYSVSREKKERFSLILESASTNQTSMYLCASSLPGTDQETQYFGPGTRLLVL.

The CDR3 DNA sequence: TGTGCCAGCAGCTTATCCGGGAGTACAGGAGATACGCAGTATTTT. Translating it yields CASSLSGSTGDTQYF. The chain couples TRBV11-2 to TRBJ2-3; a possible D gene is TRBD2 (6 bases). The CDR3 contains 15 residues. From germline, CDR1 is SGHAT and CDR2 FQNNGV. Trimming stripped 2 bases from V and 5 bases from J, with 14 bases between.

This clonotype was found many times. The gene calls are TRBV5-1 and TRBJ2-3; the match to TRBD1 covers 8 bases. The germline CDR1 and CDR2 sequences are SGHRS and YFSETQ. CDR3 length equals 17 residues. The V segment lost 3 bases and the J segment 0 bases; nucleotides outside the gene matches: 9. CDR3: CASSSPGQGRSTDTQYF. CDR3 DNA sequence: TGCGCCAGCAGCTCCCCCGGACAGGGTCGAAGCACAGATACGCAGTATTTT.

The chain joins TRBV7-2 to TRBJ2-7; D not resolved. The germline V gene has CDR1 SGHTA and CDR2 FQGNSA. This CDR3 contains 13 residues. V was shortened by 2 bases and J by 6 bases, with 11 bases between the two germline ends. The CDR3 here is CASSLSAATEQYF. DNA of the CDR3: TGTGCCAGCAGCTTAAGCGCGGCTACCGAGCAGTACTTC.

This clonotype was detected only a few times. The V gene is TRBV10-3, the J gene TRBJ1-2; no clear D gene. V was trimmed by 2 bases and J by 5 bases, leaving 6 bases between them. This CDR3 region has 12 residues. CDR1 and CDR2 from the germline V gene are ENHRY and SYGVKD. CDR3 bases: TGTGCCATCAGTGAGGACCGTTATGGCTACACCTTC. The encoded protein is CAISEDRYGYTF.

This clonotype was recorded once. This rearrangement joins TRBV20-1 to TRBJ1-3, with a possible D match to TRBD1 (5 bases). Trimming took 3 bases from V and 3 from J, leaving 12 bases between them. Germline loops: CDR1 DFQATT, CDR2 SNEGSKA (reference sequence). The CDR3 contains 14 residues. The CDR3 region is CSASAGTRGNTIYF. The CDR3 region has the DNA TGCAGTGCTAGTGCCGGGACGCGTGGAAACACCATATATTTT.

This chain joins TRBV15 and TRBJ2-2; 14 nucleotides agree with TRBD2. This CDR3 is 18 amino acids long. Germline assignment: CDR1 LNHNV and CDR2 YYDKDF (reference sequence). V trimming: 1 base; J trimming: 8 bases; junction bases outside the gene matches: 9. As DNA, the CDR3 is TGTGCCACCAGCAGAGGGGGACTAGCGGGAGCTCCTGGGGGGGAGCTGTTTTTT. This translates into CATSRGGLAGAPGGELFF.